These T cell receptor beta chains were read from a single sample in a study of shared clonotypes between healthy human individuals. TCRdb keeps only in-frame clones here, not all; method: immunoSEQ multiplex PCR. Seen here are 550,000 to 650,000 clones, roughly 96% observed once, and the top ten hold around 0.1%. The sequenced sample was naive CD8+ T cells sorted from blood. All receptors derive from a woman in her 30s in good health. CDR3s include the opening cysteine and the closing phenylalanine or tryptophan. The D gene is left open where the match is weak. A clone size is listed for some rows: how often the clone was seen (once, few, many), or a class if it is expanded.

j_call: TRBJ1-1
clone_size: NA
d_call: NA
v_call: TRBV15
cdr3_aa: CATSRVGGSAEAFF
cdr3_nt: TGTGCCACCAGCAGAGTGGGAGGGTCCGCTGAAGCTTTCTTT

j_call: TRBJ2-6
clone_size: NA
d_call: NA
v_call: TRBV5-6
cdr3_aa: CASSFGANVLTF
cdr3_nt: TGTGCCAGCAGCTTCGGGGCCAACGTCCTGACTTTC

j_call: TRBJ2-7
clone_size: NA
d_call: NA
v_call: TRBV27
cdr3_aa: CASSSGQSYEQYF
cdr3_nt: TGTGCCAGCAGCTCAGGACAATCCTACGAGCAGTACTTC

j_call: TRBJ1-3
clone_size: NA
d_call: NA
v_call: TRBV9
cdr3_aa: CASSPHKSSGNTIYF
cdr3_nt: TGTGCCAGCAGCCCTCACAAGAGCTCTGGAAACACCATATATTTT

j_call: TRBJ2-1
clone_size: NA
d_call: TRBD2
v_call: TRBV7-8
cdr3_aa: CASSLFSGTSLNEQFF
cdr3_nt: TGTGCCAGCAGCTTATTTTCCGGGACTAGTTTGAATGAGCAGTTCTTC

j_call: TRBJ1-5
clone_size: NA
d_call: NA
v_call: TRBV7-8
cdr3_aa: CASSIQYSDSDSNQPQHF
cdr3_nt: TGTGCCAGCAGCATACAATACTCAGACAGCGATAGCAATCAGCCCCAGCATTTT

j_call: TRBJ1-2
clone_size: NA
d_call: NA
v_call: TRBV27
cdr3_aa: CASSLRGPSGGYTF
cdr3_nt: TGTGCCAGCAGTTTACGCGGCCCGTCAGGTGGCTACACCTTC

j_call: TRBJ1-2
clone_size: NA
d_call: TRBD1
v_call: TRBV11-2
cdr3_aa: CASSIGQGARGYTF
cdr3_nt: TGTGCCAGCAGCATAGGACAGGGGGCGCGGGGCTACACCTTC

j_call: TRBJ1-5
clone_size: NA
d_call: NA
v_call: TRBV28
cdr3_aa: CATGWGSPDSNQPQHF
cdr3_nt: TGTGCCACCGGTTGGGGGTCACCGGATAGCAATCAGCCCCAGCATTTT

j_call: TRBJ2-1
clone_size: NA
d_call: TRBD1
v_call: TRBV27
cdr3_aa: CASRTGGIEKFF
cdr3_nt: TGTGCCAGCAGAACAGGGGGTATAGAAAAGTTCTTC

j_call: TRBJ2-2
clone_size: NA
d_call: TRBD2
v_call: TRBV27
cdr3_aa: CASSPQTSGRPGELFF
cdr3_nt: TGTGCCAGCAGTCCCCAAACTAGCGGGAGACCCGGGGAGCTGTTTTTT

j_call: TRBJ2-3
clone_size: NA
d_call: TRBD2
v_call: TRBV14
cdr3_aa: CASSQDSGRVADTQYF
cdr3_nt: TGTGCCAGCAGCCAAGATAGCGGGAGAGTTGCAGATACGCAGTATTTT

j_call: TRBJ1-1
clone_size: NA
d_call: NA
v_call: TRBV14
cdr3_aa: CASSQGYNEAFF
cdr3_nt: TGTGCCAGCAGCCAAGGGTATAACGAAGCTTTCTTT

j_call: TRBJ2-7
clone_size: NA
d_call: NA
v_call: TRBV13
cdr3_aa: CASSQEASRITYEQYF
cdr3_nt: TGTGCCAGCAGCCAAGAAGCCTCCCGTATTACGTACGAGCAGTACTTC

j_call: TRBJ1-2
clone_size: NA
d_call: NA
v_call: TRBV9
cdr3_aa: CASSFPRTGTEIYGYTF
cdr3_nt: TGTGCCAGCAGCTTCCCCCGCACCGGGACGGAAATCTATGGCTACACCTTC

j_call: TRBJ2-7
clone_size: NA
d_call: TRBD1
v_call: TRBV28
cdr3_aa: CASSYTGGEGEQYF
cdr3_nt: TGTGCCAGCAGTTATACAGGGGGAGAGGGCGAGCAGTACTTC

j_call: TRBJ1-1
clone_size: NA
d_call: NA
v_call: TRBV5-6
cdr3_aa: CASSFGGVGEAFF
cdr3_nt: TGTGCCAGCAGCTTCGGAGGGGTAGGAGAAGCTTTCTTT

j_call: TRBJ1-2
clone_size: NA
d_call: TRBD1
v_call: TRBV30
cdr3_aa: CAWSVQQGVYGYTF
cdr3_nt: TGTGCCTGGAGTGTACAACAGGGGGTCTATGGCTACACCTTC

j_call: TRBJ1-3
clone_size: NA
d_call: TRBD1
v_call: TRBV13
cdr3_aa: CASSLIDRGENTIYF
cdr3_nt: TGTGCCAGCAGCTTAATAGACAGGGGGGAAAACACCATATATTTT

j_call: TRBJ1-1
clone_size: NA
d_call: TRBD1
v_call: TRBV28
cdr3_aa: CASRGDREGSTEAFF
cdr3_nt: TGTGCCAGCCGCGGGGACAGGGAGGGTAGCACTGAAGCTTTCTTT

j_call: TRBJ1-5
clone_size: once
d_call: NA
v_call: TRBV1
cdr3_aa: CTSSQEGTGRNQPQHF
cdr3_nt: TGCACCAGCAGCCAAGAAGGGACGGGCCGAAATCAGCCCCAGCATTTT

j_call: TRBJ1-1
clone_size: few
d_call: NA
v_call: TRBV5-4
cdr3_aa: CASSLVGERFEAFF
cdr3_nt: TGTGCCAGCAGCTTGGTGGGCGAGAGATTTGAAGCTTTCTTT

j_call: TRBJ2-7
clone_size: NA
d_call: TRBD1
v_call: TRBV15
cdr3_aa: CATSGTGAIGSYEQYF
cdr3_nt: TGTGCCACCAGCGGGACAGGGGCGATAGGCTCCTACGAGCAGTACTTC

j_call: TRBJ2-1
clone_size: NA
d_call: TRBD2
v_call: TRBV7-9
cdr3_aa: CASSLAGGFHNEQFF
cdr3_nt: TGTGCCAGCAGCCTAGCGGGAGGGTTTCACAATGAGCAGTTCTTC

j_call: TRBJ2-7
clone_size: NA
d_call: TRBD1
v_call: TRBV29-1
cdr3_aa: CSVSKDREWEQYF
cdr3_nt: TGCAGCGTTTCGAAGGACAGGGAGTGGGAGCAGTACTTC

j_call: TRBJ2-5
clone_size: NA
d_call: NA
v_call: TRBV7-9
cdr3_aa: CASSTPRDDGETQYF
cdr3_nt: TGTGCCAGCAGCACTCCACGGGACGACGGAGAGACCCAGTACTTC

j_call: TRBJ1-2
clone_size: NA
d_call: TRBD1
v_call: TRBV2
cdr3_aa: CASRDQGASGGYTF
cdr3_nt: TGTGCCAGCAGAGACCAGGGGGCGTCGGGCGGCTACACCTTC

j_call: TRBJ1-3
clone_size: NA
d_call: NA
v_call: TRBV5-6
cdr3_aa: CASSLGEDPLWNTIYF
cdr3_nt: TGTGCCAGCAGCTTGGGGGAGGACCCCCTGTGGAACACCATATATTTT

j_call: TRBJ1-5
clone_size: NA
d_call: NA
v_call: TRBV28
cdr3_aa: CASDDGQPQHF
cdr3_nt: TGTGCCAGCGACGACGGTCAGCCCCAGCATTTT

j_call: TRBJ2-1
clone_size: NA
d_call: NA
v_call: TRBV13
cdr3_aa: CASSPTGLAYNEQFF
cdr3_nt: TGTGCCAGCAGCCCGACGGGACTGGCCTACAATGAGCAGTTCTTC

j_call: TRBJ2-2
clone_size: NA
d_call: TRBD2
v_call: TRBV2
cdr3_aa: CASRGLAGTGELFF
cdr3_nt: TGTGCCAGCAGGGGACTAGCGGGCACCGGGGAGCTGTTTTTT

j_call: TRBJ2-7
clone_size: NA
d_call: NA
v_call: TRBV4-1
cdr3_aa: CASSQGEFSSSYEQYF
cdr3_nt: TGCGCCAGCAGCCAAGGAGAATTCTCTAGCTCCTACGAGCAGTACTTC

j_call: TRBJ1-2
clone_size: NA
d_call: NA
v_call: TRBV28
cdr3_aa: CASLGGGNYGYTF
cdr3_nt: TGTGCCAGCCTTGGAGGGGGGAACTATGGCTACACCTTC

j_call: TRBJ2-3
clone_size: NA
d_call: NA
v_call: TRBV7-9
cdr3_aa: CASSRTRDTQYF
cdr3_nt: TGTGCCAGCAGCCGCACTAGAGATACGCAGTATTTT

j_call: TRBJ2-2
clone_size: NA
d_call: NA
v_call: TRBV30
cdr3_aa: CAWSADRHTGELFF
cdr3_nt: TGTGCCTGGAGTGCCGACAGACACACCGGGGAGCTGTTTTTT

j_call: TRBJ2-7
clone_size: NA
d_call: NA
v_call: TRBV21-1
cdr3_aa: CASSLKREAFYEQYF
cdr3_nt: TGTGCCAGCAGCCTCAAAAGGGAAGCGTTCTACGAGCAGTACTTC